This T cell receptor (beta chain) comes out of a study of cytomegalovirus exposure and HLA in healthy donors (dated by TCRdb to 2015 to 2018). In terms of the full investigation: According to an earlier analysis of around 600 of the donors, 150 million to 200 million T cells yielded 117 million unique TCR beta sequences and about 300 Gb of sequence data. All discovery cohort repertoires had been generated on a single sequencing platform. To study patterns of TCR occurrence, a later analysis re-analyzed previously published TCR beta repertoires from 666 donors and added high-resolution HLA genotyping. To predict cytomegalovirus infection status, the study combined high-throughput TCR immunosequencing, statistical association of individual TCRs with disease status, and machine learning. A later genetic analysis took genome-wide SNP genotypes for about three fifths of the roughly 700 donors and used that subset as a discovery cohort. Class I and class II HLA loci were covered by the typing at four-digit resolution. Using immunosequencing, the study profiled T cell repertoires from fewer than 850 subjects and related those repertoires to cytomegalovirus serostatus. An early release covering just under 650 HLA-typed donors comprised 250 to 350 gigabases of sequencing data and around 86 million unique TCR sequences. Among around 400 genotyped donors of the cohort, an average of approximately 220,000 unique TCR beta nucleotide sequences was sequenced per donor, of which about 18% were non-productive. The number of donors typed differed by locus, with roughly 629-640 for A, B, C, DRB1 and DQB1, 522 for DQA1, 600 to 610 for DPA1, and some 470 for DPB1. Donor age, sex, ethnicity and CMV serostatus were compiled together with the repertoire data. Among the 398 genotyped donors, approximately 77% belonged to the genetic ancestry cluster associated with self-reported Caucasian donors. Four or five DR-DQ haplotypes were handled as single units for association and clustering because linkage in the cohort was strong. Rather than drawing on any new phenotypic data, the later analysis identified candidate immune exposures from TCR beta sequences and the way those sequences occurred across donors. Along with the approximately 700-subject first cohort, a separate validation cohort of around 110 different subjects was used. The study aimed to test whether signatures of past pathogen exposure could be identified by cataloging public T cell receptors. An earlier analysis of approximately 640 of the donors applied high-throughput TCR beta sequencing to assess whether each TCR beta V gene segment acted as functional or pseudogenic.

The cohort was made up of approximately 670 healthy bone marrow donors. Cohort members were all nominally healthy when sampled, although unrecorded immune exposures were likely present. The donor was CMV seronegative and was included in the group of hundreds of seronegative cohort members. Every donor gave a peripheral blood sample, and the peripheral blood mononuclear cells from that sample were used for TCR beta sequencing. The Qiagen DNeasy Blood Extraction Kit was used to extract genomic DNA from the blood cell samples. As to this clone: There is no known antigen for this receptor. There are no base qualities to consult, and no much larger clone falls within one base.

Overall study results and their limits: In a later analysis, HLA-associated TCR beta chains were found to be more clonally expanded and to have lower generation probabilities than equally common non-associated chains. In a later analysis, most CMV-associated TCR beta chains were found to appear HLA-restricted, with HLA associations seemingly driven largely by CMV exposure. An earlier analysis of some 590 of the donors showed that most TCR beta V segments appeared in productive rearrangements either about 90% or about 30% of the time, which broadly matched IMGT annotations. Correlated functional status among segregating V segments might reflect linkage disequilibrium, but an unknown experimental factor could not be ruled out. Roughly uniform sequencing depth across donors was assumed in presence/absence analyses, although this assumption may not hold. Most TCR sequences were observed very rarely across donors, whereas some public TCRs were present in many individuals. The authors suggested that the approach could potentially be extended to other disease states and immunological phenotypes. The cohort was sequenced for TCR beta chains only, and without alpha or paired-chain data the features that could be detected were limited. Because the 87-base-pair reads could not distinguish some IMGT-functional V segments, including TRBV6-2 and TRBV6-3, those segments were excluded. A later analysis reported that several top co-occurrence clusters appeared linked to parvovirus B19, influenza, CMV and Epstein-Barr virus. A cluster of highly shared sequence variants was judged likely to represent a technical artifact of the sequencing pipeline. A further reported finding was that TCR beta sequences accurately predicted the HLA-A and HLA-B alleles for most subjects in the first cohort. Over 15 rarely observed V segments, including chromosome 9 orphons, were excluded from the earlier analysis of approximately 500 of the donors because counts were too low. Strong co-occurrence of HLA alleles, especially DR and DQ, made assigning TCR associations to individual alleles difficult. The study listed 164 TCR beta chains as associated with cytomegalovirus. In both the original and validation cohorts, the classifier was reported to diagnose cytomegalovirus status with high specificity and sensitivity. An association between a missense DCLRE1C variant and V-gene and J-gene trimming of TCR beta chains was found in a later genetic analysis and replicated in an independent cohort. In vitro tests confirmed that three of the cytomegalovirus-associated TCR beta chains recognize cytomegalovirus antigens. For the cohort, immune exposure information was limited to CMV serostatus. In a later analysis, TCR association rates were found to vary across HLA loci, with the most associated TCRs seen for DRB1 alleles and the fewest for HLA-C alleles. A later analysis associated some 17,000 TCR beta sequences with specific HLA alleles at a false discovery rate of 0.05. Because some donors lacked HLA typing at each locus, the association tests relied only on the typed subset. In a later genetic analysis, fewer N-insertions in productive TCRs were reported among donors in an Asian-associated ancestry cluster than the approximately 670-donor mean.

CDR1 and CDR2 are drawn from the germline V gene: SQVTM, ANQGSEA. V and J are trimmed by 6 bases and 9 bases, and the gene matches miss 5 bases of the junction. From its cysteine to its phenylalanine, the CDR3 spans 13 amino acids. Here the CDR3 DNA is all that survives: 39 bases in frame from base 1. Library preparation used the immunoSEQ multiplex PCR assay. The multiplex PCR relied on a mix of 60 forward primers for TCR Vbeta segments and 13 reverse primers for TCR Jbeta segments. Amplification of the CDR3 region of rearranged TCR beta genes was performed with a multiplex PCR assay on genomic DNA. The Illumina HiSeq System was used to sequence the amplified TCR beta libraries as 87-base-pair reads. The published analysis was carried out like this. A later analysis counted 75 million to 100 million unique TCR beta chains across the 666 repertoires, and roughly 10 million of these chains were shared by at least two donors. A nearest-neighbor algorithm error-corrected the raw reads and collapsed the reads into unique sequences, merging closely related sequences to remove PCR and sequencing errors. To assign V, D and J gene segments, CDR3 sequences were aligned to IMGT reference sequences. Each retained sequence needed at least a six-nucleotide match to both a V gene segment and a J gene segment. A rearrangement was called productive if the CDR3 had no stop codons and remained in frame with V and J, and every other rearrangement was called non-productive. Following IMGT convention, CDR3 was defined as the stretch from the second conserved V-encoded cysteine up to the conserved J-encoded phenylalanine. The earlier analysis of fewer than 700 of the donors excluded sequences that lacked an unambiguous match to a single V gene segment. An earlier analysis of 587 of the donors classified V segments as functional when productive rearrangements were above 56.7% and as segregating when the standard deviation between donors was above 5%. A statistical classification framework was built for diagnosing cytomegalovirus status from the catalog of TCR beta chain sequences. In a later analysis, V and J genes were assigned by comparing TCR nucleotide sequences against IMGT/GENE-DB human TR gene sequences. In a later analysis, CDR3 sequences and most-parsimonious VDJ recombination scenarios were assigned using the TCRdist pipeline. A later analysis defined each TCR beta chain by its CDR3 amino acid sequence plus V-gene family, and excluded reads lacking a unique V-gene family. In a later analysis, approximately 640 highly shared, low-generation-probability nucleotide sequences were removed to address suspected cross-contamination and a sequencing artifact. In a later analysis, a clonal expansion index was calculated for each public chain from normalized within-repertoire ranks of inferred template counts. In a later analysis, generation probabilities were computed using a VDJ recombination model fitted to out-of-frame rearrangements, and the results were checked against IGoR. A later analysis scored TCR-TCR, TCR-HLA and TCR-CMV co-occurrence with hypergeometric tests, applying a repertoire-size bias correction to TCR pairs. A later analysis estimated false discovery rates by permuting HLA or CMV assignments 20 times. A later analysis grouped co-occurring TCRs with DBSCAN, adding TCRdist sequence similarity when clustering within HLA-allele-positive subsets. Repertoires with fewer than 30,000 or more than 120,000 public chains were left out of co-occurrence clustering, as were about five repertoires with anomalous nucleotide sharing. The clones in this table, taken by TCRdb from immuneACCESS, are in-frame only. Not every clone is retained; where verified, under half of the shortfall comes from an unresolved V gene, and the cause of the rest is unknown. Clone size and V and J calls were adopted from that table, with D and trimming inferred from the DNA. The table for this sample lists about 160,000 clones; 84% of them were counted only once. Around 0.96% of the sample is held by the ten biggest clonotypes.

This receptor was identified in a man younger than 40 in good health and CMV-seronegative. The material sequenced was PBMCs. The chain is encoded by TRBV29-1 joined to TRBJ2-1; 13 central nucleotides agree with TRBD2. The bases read TGCAGCGTCGGACTAGCGGGAGCCACTGAGCAGTTCTTC. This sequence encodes CSVGLAGATEQFF.